This TCR beta chain was profiled in a study of cytomegalovirus exposure and HLA in healthy donors. Overall study context: Genetic ancestry analysis placed approximately 80% of the 398 donors that were genotyped in the Caucasian-associated cluster.

PCR was performed using 60 Vbeta and 13 Jbeta primers. TCRdb keeps only in-frame clones here, not all; method: immunoSEQ multiplex PCR. The data hold approximately 110,000 clones, with around three quarters observed a single time. Germline V gene data show CDR1 as MNHNS and CDR2 as SASEGT. The germline V and J ends were trimmed by 4 bases and 6 bases, with 10 bases remaining between them. CDR3 length: 13 amino acids. Material: PBMCs. The origin of this receptor is a human donor in good health. The chain has TRBV6-1 and TRBJ1-5; D is possibly TRBD1 (6 bases). The CDR3 sequence is CASSAGEGQPQHF. CDR3 bases: TGTGCCAGCAGTGCAGGGGAGGGTCAGCCCCAGCATTTT.